A selection of T cell receptor beta chains follows, all from one sample in a study of blood T cell repertoires in COVID-19. The protocol was immunoSEQ multiplex PCR, while the TCRdb copy is restricted to in-frame clones and leaves out a portion. The data show 39,000 or so clones, 80% to 90% seen once. The sequenced sample consisted of peripheral blood. These receptors were taken from a human donor in a cohort sampled during active COVID-19. Each CDR3 is given with its conserved first and last residue. Fields, in order: V gene, clone size, J gene, D gene, CDR3 DNA, CDR3 protein. The D gene is left open where the match is weak. Only part of the rows carry a size: once, few, many, or a class if the clone is expanded.

TRBV5-4	.	TRBJ2-5	TRBD2	TGTGCCAGCAGCTTGGATAGCGGGAGTAGGGAGACCCAGTACTTC	CASSLDSGSRETQYF
TRBV30	.	TRBJ1-4	TRBD1	TGTGCCTGGAGTGTACAGGGGGGCTCTAATGAAAAACTGTTTTTT	CAWSVQGGSNEKLFF
TRBV4-2	.	TRBJ2-7	TRBD2	TGTGCCAGCAGCCAAGATTACGGCGGGGGGGCCCGCGAGCAGTACTTC	CASSQDYGGGAREQYF
TRBV15	.	TRBJ2-7	TRBD1	TGTGCCACCAGCAGTCCCCTGGGGGGGACAGGGGGGACTTACGAGCAGTACTTC	CATSSPLGGTGGTYEQYF
TRBV14	.	TRBJ2-1	TRBD2	TGTGCCAGCAGCCACCTCCGGGGGGGCCTCGCCTACAATGAGCAGTTCTTC	CASSHLRGGLAYNEQFF
TRBV4-1	.	TRBJ1-4	.	TGCGCCAGCAGCCAACTCCTGGGAGGGAATGAAAAACTGTTTTTT	CASSQLLGGNEKLFF
TRBV6-6	.	TRBJ1-4	.	TGTGCCAGCAGTCCGGCCGCTACTGTGAGAGGAAAACTGTTTTTT	CASSPAATVRGKLFF
TRBV30	.	TRBJ1-1	.	TGTGCCTGGACTGTGAGGAACACTGAAGCTTTCTTT	CAWTVRNTEAFF
TRBV7-9	.	TRBJ2-2	TRBD2	TGTGCCAGCACTCTTGGGACTAGCTTATCGAGGAACACCGGGGAGCTGTTTTTT	CASTLGTSLSRNTGELFF
TRBV7-9	.	TRBJ2-1	TRBD2	TGTGCCAGCAGCTTAGGGGTAGCGGGACCCTACAATGAGCAGTTCTTC	CASSLGVAGPYNEQFF
TRBV5-1	.	TRBJ1-2	.	TGCGCCAGCAGCCCGGGGGGAAAGAACTATGGCTACACCTTC	CASSPGGKNYGYTF
TRBV5-1	.	TRBJ2-1	TRBD1	TGCGCCAGCAGCTTGGTGGCAGGGGGCAATGAGCAGTTCTTC	CASSLVAGGNEQFF
TRBV6-4	.	TRBJ1-5	.	TGTGCCAGCAGTGAAGGCAGGGTGGGCAATCAGCCCCAGCATTTT	CASSEGRVGNQPQHF
TRBV5-4	once	TRBJ1-6	TRBD1	TGTGCCAGCAGCTTAGAGGGGGCTACTTCACCCCTCCACTTT	CASSLEGATSPLHF
TRBV30	.	TRBJ2-3	TRBD2	TGTGCCTGGAGTCGGGGACTAGCGGGAATCGGAGATACGCAGTATTTT	CAWSRGLAGIGDTQYF
TRBV5-5	.	TRBJ2-7	TRBD1	TGTGCCAGCAGCTCACCGGGACAGGGACACTACGAGCAGTACTTC	CASSSPGQGHYEQYF
TRBV6-6	.	TRBJ1-2	.	TGTGCCAGCACCCTCCCAGGGGCGAGGGATATCTATGGCTACACCTTC	CASTLPGARDIYGYTF
TRBV7-9	.	TRBJ2-3	.	TGTGCCAGCAGCTTAGCAGGGGCAGATACGCAGTATTTT	CASSLAGADTQYF
TRBV21-1	.	TRBJ2-7	.	TGTGCCAGCAGCGTCCGGGACAGGGTATTCCACGAGCAGTACTTC	CASSVRDRVFHEQYF
TRBV4-1	.	TRBJ1-1	.	TGCGCCAGCCATAGTCACGGAAAGGGAGGGAACACTGAAGCTTTCTTT	CASHSHGKGGNTEAFF
TRBV6-6	.	TRBJ2-5	TRBD2	TGTGCCTCTCGAGGAGATCCGGGGGGGGGCCTGGAGACCCAGTACTTC	CASRGDPGGGLETQYF
TRBV5-6	.	TRBJ2-7	TRBD1	TGTGCCAGCAGCGTGACAGGGATCCTCGACGAGCAGTACTTC	CASSVTGILDEQYF
TRBV3-1/TRBV3-2	.	TRBJ2-2	.	TGTGCCAGCAGCCAAGCTCCACTCGTAGCCGGGGAGCTGTTTTTT	CASSQAPLVAGELFF
TRBV4-1	.	TRBJ2-7	.	TGCGCCAGCAGCCATCCAGGCCTTCACGAGCAGTACTTC	CASSHPGLHEQYF
TRBV5-1	.	TRBJ1-6	TRBD1	TGCGCCAGCAGCTTGGCCGACAGGGGGAATTCACCCCTCCACTTT	CASSLADRGNSPLHF
TRBV11-2	.	TRBJ2-1	.	TGTGCCAGCAGCTTTGGGAGCGAGGGTGAGCAGTTCTTC	CASSFGSEGEQFF
TRBV9	.	TRBJ2-1	.	TGTGCCAGCAGCTCCGGGACTTCCTACAATGAGCAGTTCTTC	CASSSGTSYNEQFF
TRBV30	.	TRBJ2-5	.	TGTGCCTGGGACTTCAACCGGGGGGAGACCCAGTACTTC	CAWDFNRGETQYF
TRBV7-9	once	TRBJ2-7	.	TGTGCCAGCAGCAGAAGGGACTTCGGTGGTTACGAGCAGTACTTC	CASSRRDFGGYEQYF
TRBV5-1	.	TRBJ1-1	TRBD1	TGCGCCAGCAGTTTGCAGGGGGCGCCCACTGAAGCTTTCTTT	CASSLQGAPTEAFF
TRBV2	.	TRBJ1-2	TRBD1	TGTGCCAGCAGTCCGGGACAGGTCCATGGCTACACCTTC	CASSPGQVHGYTF
TRBV7-2	.	TRBJ2-7	TRBD1	TGTGCCAGCAGCTTAGCGACAGGGCGGTACGAGCAGTACTTC	CASSLATGRYEQYF
TRBV18	.	TRBJ1-5	.	TGTGCCAGCTCAGAGATCACTCTACAGGGTCTGGGCAATCAGCCCCAGCATTTT	CASSEITLQGLGNQPQHF
TRBV4-2	once	TRBJ2-1	TRBD2	TGTGCCAGCAGCCAAGATCCCTCGGGGGGGGCTAGGGATGAGCAGTTCTTC	CASSQDPSGGARDEQFF
TRBV18	.	TRBJ2-4	TRBD2	TGTGCCAGCTCCCGGGACTACGACGAAAACATTCAGTACTTC	CASSRDYDENIQYF
TRBV18	.	TRBJ2-1	.	TGTGCCAGCTCACCACCGTCCGGGGGACGGTACAATGAGCAGTTCTTC	CASSPPSGGRYNEQFF
TRBV5-6	.	TRBJ2-5	TRBD1	TGTGCCAGCAGCTCACCTGGACAGGGGGATGTGACCCAGTACTTC	CASSSPGQGDVTQYF
TRBV5-1	.	TRBJ2-5	.	TGCGCCAGCAGCAGAGGAACCTCTGAGACCCAGTACTTC	CASSRGTSETQYF
TRBV5-6	.	TRBJ2-1	.	TGTGCCAGCAGCTTCAACTACAATGAGCAGTTCTTC	CASSFNYNEQFF
TRBV25-1	.	TRBJ1-1	TRBD1	TGTGCCACCCAGGGACAGGGATACTCTGAAGCTTTCTTT	CATQGQGYSEAFF
TRBV2	.	TRBJ1-2	TRBD1	TGTGCCACGAAAAAACAGGGGGCTGAGTATGGCTACACCTTC	CATKKQGAEYGYTF
TRBV28	.	TRBJ2-5	TRBD1	TGTGCCAGCAGTTCGACGTACCGGGACAGGGGTAGAGAGACCCAGTACTTC	CASSSTYRDRGRETQYF
TRBV7-2	.	TRBJ1-2	.	TGTGCCAGCAGCTTAACACGTCGGACACCAACCCCCTATGGCTACACCTTC	CASSLTRRTPTPYGYTF